The 2 T cell receptor beta chains presented below share a single source sample, sequenced in a study of T cell responses to AZD1222 COVID-19 vaccine. Profiled with immunoSEQ multiplex PCR; TCRdb holds only in-frame clones, not every one. This sample has about 86,000 clones, with about nine tenths found just once. The sample consisted of peripheral blood, taken 28 days after the second AZD1222 dose. These receptors were taken from an adult who received the AZD1222 COVID-19 vaccine.

This chain links TRBV19 with TRBJ2-3, with 8 bases that match TRBD1. The V segment lost 4 bases and the J segment 4 bases; nucleotides outside the gene matches: 13. Germline-derived CDR1 and CDR2 are LNHDA and SQIVND (reference sequence). This CDR3 region has 17 residues. The CDR3 loop is CASSTREVLRGPDTQYF. In nucleotides, the CDR3 is TGTGCCAGTAGTACTAGGGAAGTCCTCAGGGGGCCAGATACGCAGTATTTT.

This clone was found a few times. The chain is built from TRBV4-3 and TRBJ2-3; D perhaps matches TRBD2 (6 bases). The CDR3 is 14 residues long. Trimming left V 5 bases short and J 2 bases short, with 11 bases between. Germline CDR1 is LGHNA and CDR2 is YSLEER. The CDR3 region has the DNA TGCGCCAGCAGCTCCCGGGGGACCACAGATACGCAGTATTTT. Translation gives CASSSRGTTDTQYF.